These T cell receptor beta chains were read from a single sample in a study of blood T cell repertoires in COVID-19. Assay used: immunoSEQ multiplex PCR; TCRdb lists only in-frame clones, some missing. The sample includes about 250,000 clones, roughly 80% of them seen just once. Source material: peripheral blood. The receptors were gathered from an elderly woman with acute or convalescent COVID-19. Both conserved end residues are part of each CDR3. Each record gives: CDR3 DNA, CDR3 protein, V gene, J gene, D gene, clone size. The D gene is left open where the match is weak. Clone size is shown for a subset of rows, as once, few, many or a class of expanded clone.

TGTGCCAGCAGCTTGCGGCTAGCGGAAAACACAGATACGCAGTATTTT	CASSLRLAENTDTQYF	TRBV5-4	TRBJ2-3	TRBD2	-
TGTGCCATCGCTGGGACAGGGCAGGCTCAGCCCCAGCATTTT	CAIAGTGQAQPQHF	TRBV10-3	TRBJ1-5	TRBD1	-
TGTGCCAGCACTTATAGCGGGGGCTCCTACAATGAGCAGTTCTTC	CASTYSGGSYNEQFF	TRBV6-2/TRBV6-3	TRBJ2-1	TRBD2	few
TGTGCCAGCAGTCCCCAATACGAGCAGTACTTC	CASSPQYEQYF	TRBV6-5	TRBJ2-7	-	-
TGTGCCAGCTCACCACGGAGGGGTCTGGGCTACAATGAGCAGTTCTTC	CASSPRRGLGYNEQFF	TRBV18	TRBJ2-1	-	-
TGTGCCAGCAGCCAAGTGAGGACAGCAAAAGCTTTCTTT	CASSQVRTAKAFF	TRBV3-1/TRBV3-2	TRBJ1-1	-	few
TGTGCCAGCAGCTTAGCGGAGGGACAGAGGAATTCACCCCTCCACTTT	CASSLAEGQRNSPLHF	TRBV7-2	TRBJ1-6	TRBD1	once
TGTGCCAGCAGTGAAGAGCGATCGCAACTACTTAACTATGGCTACACCTTC	CASSEERSQLLNYGYTF	TRBV6-1	TRBJ1-2	-	few
TGTGCCAGCAGCTCCTTTCAGGGTTTATTCTACGAGCAGTACTTC	CASSSFQGLFYEQYF	TRBV11-2	TRBJ2-7	-	-
TGTGCCAGCAGCCACCAGTACACAGATACGCAGTATTTT	CASSHQYTDTQYF	TRBV6-5	TRBJ2-3	-	-
TGTGCCAGTAGTAGACAGGTTTCCAGCTACGAGCAGTACTTC	CASSRQVSSYEQYF	TRBV19	TRBJ2-7	-	-
TGTGCCAGTAGTCCCCGGGGAGTGCGGCGCCCAACCTACGAGCAGTACTTC	CASSPRGVRRPTYEQYF	TRBV19	TRBJ2-7	-	-
TGTGCCAGCAGTTACTCGGGACAGGGTCGCGAGCAGTACTTC	CASSYSGQGREQYF	TRBV6-5	TRBJ2-7	TRBD1	once
TGTGCCAGTAGTACCGAAAACAGGGGGCGCGCGGACAATCAGCCCCAGCATTTT	CASSTENRGRADNQPQHF	TRBV19	TRBJ1-5	TRBD1	-
TGCGCCAGCAGTGATGTATTCGGTTCACCCCTCCACTTT	CASSDVFGSPLHF	TRBV10-1	TRBJ1-6	-	-
TGTGCCAGCACCCCTACAGGGATGGCTAGGGGCTACACCTTC	CASTPTGMARGYTF	TRBV6-2/TRBV6-3	TRBJ1-2	-	-
TGTGCCAGTAGTAGGGGGACTGTTCCCTACGAGCAGTACTTC	CASSRGTVPYEQYF	TRBV19	TRBJ2-7	-	-
TGTGCCAGTAGTATAGACCCGGACAGCCACACTGAAGCTTTCTTT	CASSIDPDSHTEAFF	TRBV19	TRBJ1-1	-	-
TGTGCCAGCAGCCAAGATACCGGCAGGGAGGACTATGGCTACACCTTC	CASSQDTGREDYGYTF	TRBV4-2	TRBJ1-2	-	-
TGTGCCAGTAGTCTGGGACTAGCGGGGGGGCCGGGGAACAATGAGCAGTTCTTC	CASSLGLAGGPGNNEQFF	TRBV19	TRBJ2-1	TRBD2	few
TGTGCCAGCAGCTTATCGGGGACAGGGGGTGGCGGAAACATTCAGTACTTC	CASSLSGTGGGGNIQYF	TRBV7-2	TRBJ2-4	TRBD1	-
TGTGCCAGCAGCCCTGGACTTCCGGGACAAGAGACCCAGTACTTC	CASSPGLPGQETQYF	TRBV7-3	TRBJ2-5	-	-
TGCGCCAGCAGCTTCGACAGTGACTACGAGCAGTACTTC	CASSFDSDYEQYF	TRBV5-1	TRBJ2-7	-	-
TGTGCCAGCAGCTTCGTGGCAAGCGGGAGTTACGAGCAGTACTTC	CASSFVASGSYEQYF	TRBV5-4	TRBJ2-7	TRBD2	-
TGTGCCAGCAGTTCCCCCGGGACTAGCGGGGAAGAGACCCAGTACTTC	CASSSPGTSGEETQYF	TRBV27	TRBJ2-5	TRBD2	-
TGTGCCAGCAGCCAAACCAGCGGGAGTTCCTACAATGAGCAGTTCTTC	CASSQTSGSSYNEQFF	TRBV14	TRBJ2-1	TRBD2	-
TGCAGCGTTGGACCGCGGGAGACCCAGTACTTC	CSVGPRETQYF	TRBV29-1	TRBJ2-5	-	-
TGTGCCAGCAGCCCTGGACAGACTGAAGCTTTCTTT	CASSPGQTEAFF	TRBV25-1	TRBJ1-1	-	few
TGTGCCAGCAGCTTATTTGGGGGGATGAACACTGAAGCTTTCTTT	CASSLFGGMNTEAFF	TRBV7-9	TRBJ1-1	-	-
TGCGCCAGCAGCTTGGGGCAGGGGGAACAAGAGACCCAGTACTTC	CASSLGQGEQETQYF	TRBV5-1	TRBJ2-5	TRBD1	once
TGTGCCAGCAGCCCCATCTCCTACGAGCAGTACTTC	CASSPISYEQYF	TRBV6-2/TRBV6-3	TRBJ2-7	-	-
TGTGCCAGTAGTGGCGGTGAAGCTTTCTTT	CASSGGEAFF	TRBV19	TRBJ1-1	-	-
TGTGCCATCGGGGCACAGGATTACACAGATACGCAGTATTTT	CAIGAQDYTDTQYF	TRBV10-3	TRBJ2-3	-	-
TGTGCCAGCAGTGATTCTGACAGTAATAGCAATCAGCCCCAGCATTTT	CASSDSDSNSNQPQHF	TRBV2	TRBJ1-5	-	-
TGTGCCAGCAGTTATGTCGGCACAGATACGCAGTATTTT	CASSYVGTDTQYF	TRBV6-5	TRBJ2-3	-	-
TGTGCCAGCAGCTCCGCAGGGCCCTACAATGAGCAGTTCTTC	CASSSAGPYNEQFF	TRBV11-2	TRBJ2-1	-	-
TGCGCCAGCAGCGAACAACAGGGTAGCGACGAGCAGTACTTC	CASSEQQGSDEQYF	TRBV5-1	TRBJ2-7	-	-
TGTGCCAGTAGGGAGCGGGGGGTAAACACCGGGGAGCTGTTTTTT	CASRERGVNTGELFF	TRBV19	TRBJ2-2	TRBD2	-
TGTGCCAGCAGCACAGGGTTTCAGCCCCAGCATTTT	CASSTGFQPQHF	TRBV3-1/TRBV3-2	TRBJ1-5	-	-
TGTGCCAGTAGTATAGGTAGGTGGAGGGGCAGGCGGTCCATGAACACTGAAGCTTTCTTT	CASSIGRWRGRRSMNTEAFF	TRBV19	TRBJ1-1	-	few
TGTGCCAGCAGTTTCGAGGAGGGGAGCAATCAGCCCCAGCATTTT	CASSFEEGSNQPQHF	TRBV27	TRBJ1-5	-	-
TGTGCCAGAAGCTCGAATGGTGAGACAGGGAAAAATGAGCAGTTCTTC	CARSSNGETGKNEQFF	TRBV5-3	TRBJ2-1	TRBD1	-